The clone carrying this TCR beta chain was observed many times. Its antigen is as yet unknown. Germline CDR1 is LNHDA and CDR2 is SQIVND (reference sequence). Trimming cost V 4 bases and J 0 bases, with 12 bases left between them. There are 15 residues in the CDR3. The data were taken from a study of metastatic and nonmetastatic thyroid tumors. About the study: Samples came from malignant and benign thyroid patients, and repertoires were compared across blood and tumor or nodule tissue.

Every patient was untreated before thyroid surgery. Authors' methods: In papillary thyroid cancer, a distant-metastasis classifier was built using CDR3 differences across clinicopathological groups. TCRdb re-called clones via MiXCR from the PCR reads. The V and J calls here are based on TCRdb, not the publication. This sample yields about 9,000 clones, of which roughly 15% are seen a single time; around 6% belongs to the top ten. Overall study results and limits: The study reportedly found significantly higher TCR beta diversity in malignant thyroid tumors than benign nodules, in blood and tumor.

The sequence was obtained from a female donor with papillary thyroid cancer or a benign thyroid nodule (not recorded which). Some clones in this sample may be carry-over from other donors' samples. This rearrangement joins TRBV19 to TRBJ2-5; D is ambiguous. Sequencing was carried out using blood. The CDR3 nucleotides are TGTGCCAGTAGTAATATAAGGGCCAACCAAGAGACCCAGTACTTC. Its translation: CASSNIRANQETQYF.